The 21 T cell receptor beta chains reported below all come from one sample, sequenced in a study of cytomegalovirus exposure and HLA in healthy donors. The study ran its PCR with 60 Vbeta and 13 Jbeta primers. Repertoires were generated with immunoSEQ multiplex PCR, while TCRdb's copy carries only in-frame clones and drops some. The sample shows 150,000 or so clones, nearly 80% of them seen only once. Sequenced material: PBMCs. The receptors stem from a man aged 25-45 years in good health and CMV-seropositive.

This rearrangement joins TRBV10-3 to TRBJ2-7; D is possibly TRBD1 (5 bases). CDR1 and CDR2 (germline): ENHRY, SYGVKD. The CDR3 is 14 residues long. Deletions cut 1 base from V and 0 bases from J, with 7 bases between. For the CDR3, the DNA is TGTGCCATCAGTGAGTACAGGAGCTCCTACGAGCAGTACTTC. Protein sequence: CAISEYRSSYEQYF.

V is TRBV28 and J is TRBJ2-3, with a possible D match to TRBD2 (5 bases). The CDR3 has 16 amino acids. Deletions cut 3 bases from V and 0 bases from J, with 13 bases between. The germline gives CDR1 MDHEN, CDR2 SYDVKM. CDR3 sequence (DNA): TGTGCCAGCAGTTTGTGGGTGGGGAGTAGCACAGATACGCAGTATTTT. Translated: CASSLWVGSSTDTQYF.

The chain employs TRBV7-9 and TRBJ2-1; a possible D gene is TRBD1 (5 bases). The CDR3 consists of 14 residues. Between the trimmed V and J ends, which lost 10 bases and 1 base, there was a span of 14 bases. CDR1 is SEHNR, CDR2 FQNEAQ, per germline (reference sequence). CDR3 nucleotide sequence: TGTGCCACTAGACATCAGGGATCCTACAATGAGCAGTTCTTC. This translates into CATRHQGSYNEQFF.

This chain links TRBV18 with TRBJ2-5; D is perhaps TRBD1 (6 bases). Germline-derived CDR1 and CDR2 are KGHSH and LQKENI. This CDR3 region has 16 residues. The ends were cut back, 4 bases at V and 5 bases at J, with 20 bases in the middle. The CDR3 protein is CASSLGEGVSQETQYF. CDR3 bases: TGTGCCAGCTCACTCGGCGAGGGGGTGTCTCAGGAGACCCAGTACTTC.

The sample holds one count of this clone. The J gene is TRBJ2-3, the V gene TRBV10-1; 9 bases agree with TRBD1. Germline V gives CDR1 WNHNN, CDR2 SYGVQD (reference sequence). V was clipped by 5 bases and J by 5 bases; unmatched bases: 5. The CDR3 runs to 14 residues. The CDR3 loop is CASSPGQGLDTQYF. As DNA, the CDR3 is TGCGCCAGCAGTCCGGGACAGGGCTTAGATACGCAGTATTTT.

The chain is built from TRBV5-6 and TRBJ2-7; TRBD1 is a possible D gene (6 bases). This CDR3 has 14 amino acids. Trimming removed 0 bases from V and 2 bases from J, with 9 bases in between. Germline CDR1 is SGHDT and CDR2 is YYEEEE. The CDR3 loop reads CASSLAGTTYEQYF. The CDR3, as DNA: TGTGCCAGCAGCTTGGCCGGGACAACCTACGAGCAGTACTTC. Full variable domain (outside the CDR3, taken from reference TRBV5-6 and TRBJ2-7): DAGVTQSPTHLIKTRGQQVTLRCSPKSGHDTVSWYQQALGQGPQFIFQYYEEEERQRGNFPDRFSGHQFPNYSSELNVNALLLGDSALYLCASSLAGTTYEQYFGPGTRLTVT.

The V gene is TRBV9, the J gene TRBJ2-7; 7 bases map to TRBD2. Germline V lookup: CDR1 SGDLS, CDR2 YYNGEE. The CDR3 contains 16 residues. V was clipped by 2 bases and J by 3 bases; unmatched bases: 11. The CDR3 spells CASSVANSGLGYEQYF. The CDR3 DNA reads TGTGCCAGCAGCGTCGCTAATAGCGGGTTGGGCTACGAGCAGTACTTC.

The V and J genes are TRBV5-1 and TRBJ1-1; no clear D gene. Trimming shortened V by 0 bases and J by 5 bases, and 14 bases separated the two germline ends. The CDR3 is 15 residues long. Germline V CDR1 and CDR2: SGHRS, YFSETQ. The CDR3 sequence: CASSLGSGWETEAFF. CDR3 nucleotide sequence: TGCGCCAGCAGCTTGGGTTCCGGGTGGGAGACTGAAGCTTTCTTT.

V usage is TRBV5-1 and J usage is TRBJ2-5; 9 bases agree with TRBD1. The J call may not be correct, given that the DNA end is closer to TRBJ2-7. This CDR3 is built from 13 residues. CDR1 SGHRS and CDR2 YFSETQ come from the germline V gene. The CDR3 here is CASSWTGAYEQYF. The CDR3 region has the DNA TGCGCCAGCAGCTGGACAGGGGCCTACGAGCAGTACTTC.

The rearrangement links TRBV6-6 to TRBJ2-1; tentatively, D is TRBD1 (6 bases). V was shortened by 6 bases and J by 8 bases, with 11 bases between the two germline ends. Germline-derived CDR1 and CDR2 are MNHNY and SVGAGI (reference sequence). The CDR3 is 12 residues long. The CDR3 region is CASSPNRDEQFF. The CDR3 DNA reads as TGTGCCAGCAGCCCAAACAGGGATGAGCAGTTCTTC.

The rearrangement joins TRBV13 to TRBJ2-7; possibly TRBD2 for D (5 bases). Germline V lookup: CDR1 PRHDT, CDR2 FYEKMQ (reference sequence). V lost 0 bases and J 6 bases, leaving 12 bases between the germline ends. The CDR3 covers 14 residues. The DNA for the CDR3 is TGTGCCAGCAGCTTAGGCGGGGAATCGGGCGAGCAGTACTTC. Translated, it gives CASSLGGESGEQYF.

This sequence joins TRBV6-5 and TRBJ1-2; D unclear. This CDR3 is built from 12 residues. Germline CDR1 is MNHEY and CDR2 is SVGAGI. With 7 bases removed from V and 7 bases from J, the gap between germline ends came to 13 bases. The CDR3 here is CASIPRWSGYTF. For the CDR3, the DNA is TGTGCCAGCATCCCCCGCTGGAGTGGCTACACCTTC.

The J gene is TRBJ1-4, the V gene TRBV6-1; D is unresolved. The CDR3 is made up of 15 amino acids. Per germline, CDR1 MNHNS and CDR2 SASEGT. V shed 2 bases and J shed 0 bases, with 7 bases lying between them. Here the CDR3 DNA reads TGTGCCAGCAGTGAATCTAGAACAACTAATGAAAAACTGTTTTTT. This gives the protein CASSESRTTNEKLFF.

As to this clone: Other DNA sequences within the sample encode an identical CDR3. This sequence joins TRBV5-1 and TRBJ2-2, with D perhaps matching TRBD2 (6 bases). Germline CDR1 and CDR2: SGHRS and YFSETQ. Trimming left V 0 bases short and J 3 bases short, with 9 bases between. CDR3 length: 15 amino acids. CDR3 bases: TGCGCCAGCAGCTTGGCCGGAGGGGACACCGGGGAGCTGTTTTTT. Translated: CASSLAGGDTGELFF.

J is TRBJ2-2 and V is TRBV5-4; 8 bases fit TRBD1. This CDR3 comprises 15 residues. The V segment lost 4 bases and the J segment 5 bases; nucleotides outside the gene matches: 7. The germline V gene encodes CDR1 SGHNT and CDR2 YYREEE (reference sequence). Here the CDR3 reads CASSRTGLSTGELFF. The DNA for the CDR3 is TGTGCCAGCAGCCGGACAGGGCTGTCGACCGGGGAGCTGTTTTTT. The full variable domain, with the rest looked up from reference TRBV5-4 and TRBJ2-2, is ETGVTQSPTHLIKTRGQQVTLRCSSQSGHNTVSWYQQALGQGPQFIFQYYREEENGRGNFPPRFSGLQFPNYSSELNVNALELDDSALYLCASSRTGLSTGELFFGEGSRLTVL.

The V and J genes are TRBV9 and TRBJ2-3; D may be TRBD1 (5 bases). Trimming took 2 bases from V and 1 from J, leaving 11 bases between them. CDR1 and CDR2 (germline): SGDLS, YYNGEE. The CDR3 is 15 amino acids. In nucleotides, the CDR3 is TGTGCCAGCAGCGTTTGGGGCCGCGGCACAGATACGCAGTATTTT. Residues: CASSVWGRGTDTQYF. The variable domain in full, completed from reference TRBV9 and TRBJ2-3, reads DSGVTQTPKHLITATGQRVTLRCSPRSGDLSVYWYQQSLDQGLQFLIQYYNGEERAKGNILERFSAQQFPDLHSELNLSSLELGDSALYFCASSVWGRGTDTQYFGPGTRLTVL.

The V call is TRBV15, the J call TRBJ2-3; D is unresolved. The CDR3 spans 15 residues. From germline, CDR1 is LNHNV and CDR2 YYDKDF (reference sequence). Trimming stripped 6 bases from V and 2 bases from J, with 15 bases between. The CDR3, as DNA: TGTGCCACCAGTTCTGTCCTACTGCTCACAGATACGCAGTATTTT. It encodes CATSSVLLLTDTQYF. The variable domain in full, with the rest retrieved from reference TRBV15 and TRBJ2-3, is DAMVIQNPRYQVTQFGKPVTLSCSQTLNHNVMYWYQQKSSQAPKLLFHYYDKDFNNEADTPDNFQSRRPNTSFCFLDIRSPGLGDTAMYLCATSSVLLLTDTQYFGPGTRLTVL.

The V and J genes are TRBV30 and TRBJ1-2; the match to TRBD1 covers 7 bases. Germline trimming cut 2 bases from V and 7 bases from J; bases unmatched to any gene: 10. Germline CDR1 and CDR2: GTSNPN and SVGIG (reference sequence). The CDR3 loop spans 14 amino acids. CDR3 sequence (DNA): TGTGCCTGGAGTCGGGAGGGGGCTAGTTTTGGCTACACCTTC. It translates to CAWSREGASFGYTF.

As for this clone: The junction departs from germline at one end; a sequencing error may be responsible. The chain joins TRBV7-7 to TRBJ2-1, with D tentatively TRBD2 (6 bases). CDR3 length: 13 amino acids. CDR1 is SSHAT, CDR2 FNYEAQ, per germline (reference sequence). In DNA form, the CDR3 reads TGTGCTAGCAGCTCCTCAGTGGCGGGAGAGCAGTTCTTC. Its translation: CASSSSVAGEQFF.

The V call is TRBV4-2, the J call TRBJ1-1; D call uncertain. CDR3 length: 13 amino acids. Trimming removed 0 bases from V and 5 bases from J, with 7 bases in between. Per germline, CDR1 LGHNA and CDR2 YNFKEQ. CDR3 sequence: CASSQDSRTEAFF. The CDR3 bases are TGTGCCAGCAGCCAAGACTCCAGGACTGAAGCTTTCTTT.

The gene calls are TRBV29-1 and TRBJ2-5; D is uncertain. The germline gives CDR1 SQVTM, CDR2 ANQGSEA. V dropped 2 bases and J dropped 5 bases, with 24 bases sitting between them. The CDR3 has 17 amino acids. The chain's CDR3 is CSVELDFGLNYRETQYF. CDR3 in DNA: TGCAGCGTTGAACTCGATTTTGGATTAAACTATCGCGAGACCCAGTACTTC.